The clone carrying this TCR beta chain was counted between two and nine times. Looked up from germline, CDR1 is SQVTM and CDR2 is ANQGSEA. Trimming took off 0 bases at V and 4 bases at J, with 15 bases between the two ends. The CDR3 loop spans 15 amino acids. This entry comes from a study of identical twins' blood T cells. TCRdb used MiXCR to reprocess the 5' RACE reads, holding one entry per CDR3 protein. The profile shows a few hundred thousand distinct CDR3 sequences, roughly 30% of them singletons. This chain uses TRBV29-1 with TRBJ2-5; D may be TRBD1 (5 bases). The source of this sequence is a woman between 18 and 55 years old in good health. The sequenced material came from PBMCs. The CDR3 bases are TGCAGCGTTGAAGAACTCGGGCAGCAGGGAGAGACCCAGTACTTC. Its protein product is CSVEELGQQGETQYF.